Listed below are T cell receptor beta chains from one sample, sequenced in a study of blood T cells in healthy people across ages. Via MiXCR, TCRdb re-called the 5' RACE reads, giving one row per CDR3 protein. Among about 1.5 million distinct CDR3 sequences listed, roughly 43% were seen once. Material: blood. These receptors were taken from a woman aged 18-29 years in good health. Each CDR3 is given with its conserved first and last residue. Fields, in order: V gene, J gene, clone size, D gene, CDR3 protein, CDR3 DNA. D genes are given only for firm matches. Size values are once, few and many counts, or a class for expanded clones, and some rows have none.

v_gene: TRBV7-2
j_gene: TRBJ2-7
abundance: few
d_gene: TRBD2
CDR3aa: CASSSSSGESYEQYF
CDR3nt: TGTGCCAGCAGCTCCTCTAGCGGGGAGTCCTACGAGCAGTACTTC

v_gene: TRBV20-1
j_gene: TRBJ2-3
abundance: NA
d_gene: NA
CDR3aa: CSASESGPTDTQYF
CDR3nt: TGCAGTGCTAGTGAAAGTGGCCCCACAGATACGCAGTATTTT

v_gene: TRBV28
j_gene: TRBJ1-1
abundance: NA
d_gene: NA
CDR3aa: CASSTPGAGNTEAFF
CDR3nt: TGTGCCAGCAGTACCCCAGGGGCAGGGAACACTGAAGCTTTCTTT

v_gene: TRBV6-5
j_gene: TRBJ1-1
abundance: once
d_gene: NA
CDR3aa: CASSYGALNPEAFF
CDR3nt: TGTGCCAGCAGTTATGGGGCTCTGAACCCTGAAGCTTTCTTT

v_gene: TRBV7-2
j_gene: TRBJ2-7
abundance: NA
d_gene: TRBD2
CDR3aa: CASSYLAGALYEQYF
CDR3nt: TGTGCCAGCAGCTACCTAGCGGGGGCCCTTTACGAGCAGTACTTC

v_gene: TRBV7-3
j_gene: TRBJ1-1
abundance: many
d_gene: TRBD1
CDR3aa: CASSLGDRGTEAFF
CDR3nt: TGCGCCAGCAGCTTGGGGGACAGGGGAACTGAAGCTTTCTTT

v_gene: TRBV29-1
j_gene: TRBJ1-1
abundance: NA
d_gene: NA
CDR3aa: CSVLWLSTEAFF
CDR3nt: TGCAGCGTTCTCTGGCTTAGCACTGAAGCTTTCTTT

v_gene: TRBV27
j_gene: TRBJ2-1
abundance: many
d_gene: TRBD2
CDR3aa: CASSLDSGYNEQFF
CDR3nt: TGTGCCAGCAGCTTAGATAGCGGGTACAATGAGCAGTTCTTC

v_gene: TRBV28
j_gene: TRBJ1-2
abundance: NA
d_gene: NA
CDR3aa: CASFIARGYGYTF
CDR3nt: TGTGCCAGCTTCATTGCCAGGGGCTATGGCTACACCTTC

v_gene: TRBV5-1
j_gene: TRBJ2-2
abundance: once
d_gene: TRBD2
CDR3aa: CASSLIGGSGLNTGELFF
CDR3nt: TGCGCCAGCAGCTTGATCGGGGGGTCCGGACTGAACACCGGGGAGCTGTTTTTT

v_gene: TRBV9
j_gene: TRBJ1-5
abundance: few
d_gene: NA
CDR3aa: CASSGAGLNQPQHF
CDR3nt: TGTGCCAGCAGTGGGGCAGGGCTGAATCAGCCCCAGCATTTT

v_gene: TRBV9
j_gene: TRBJ1-6
abundance: NA
d_gene: NA
CDR3aa: CASSLRDANSPLHF
CDR3nt: TGTGCCAGCAGTCTCCGGGACGCGAATTCACCCCTCCACTTT

v_gene: TRBV3-1
j_gene: TRBJ2-1
abundance: NA
d_gene: NA
CDR3aa: CASSHTFSDERFF
CDR3nt: TGTGCCAGCAGCCATACCTTTTCCGATGAGCGGTTCTTC

v_gene: TRBV20-1
j_gene: TRBJ1-2
abundance: once
d_gene: NA
CDR3aa: CSARVTIDSPPYYGHTF
CDR3nt: TGCAGTGCTAGAGTGACGATCGACAGTCCTCCCTACTATGGCCACACCTTC

v_gene: TRBV14
j_gene: TRBJ2-3
abundance: few
d_gene: TRBD2
CDR3aa: CASSQGGTTSDTQYF
CDR3nt: TGTGCCAGCAGCCAAGGGGGGACTACGTCAGATACGCAGTATTTT

v_gene: TRBV5-5
j_gene: TRBJ2-3
abundance: NA
d_gene: NA
CDR3aa: CASSLILENTDTQYF
CDR3nt: TGTGCCAGCAGCTTGATCCTCGAGAACACAGATACGCAGTATTTT

v_gene: TRBV6-5
j_gene: TRBJ2-3
abundance: NA
d_gene: NA
CDR3aa: CASSYTGRAEAGVDTQYF
CDR3nt: TGTGCCAGCAGTTATACGGGGAGAGCCGAGGCGGGCGTGGATACGCAGTATTTT

v_gene: TRBV12-3/TRBV12-4
j_gene: TRBJ2-7
abundance: NA
d_gene: NA
CDR3aa: CASSSLAYYEQYF
CDR3nt: TGTGCCAGCAGTTCCCTGGCATACTACGAGCAGTACTTC

v_gene: TRBV6-5
j_gene: TRBJ2-6
abundance: NA
d_gene: TRBD2
CDR3aa: CASSYSRLAGAQGANVLTF
CDR3nt: TGTGCCAGCAGTTACTCGAGGCTAGCGGGAGCTCAGGGGGCCAACGTCCTGACTTTC

v_gene: TRBV11-2
j_gene: TRBJ2-1
abundance: NA
d_gene: NA
CDR3aa: CASRGLGPGLNEQFF
CDR3nt: TGTGCCAGCCGCGGGTTGGGCCCGGGGCTTAATGAGCAGTTCTTC

v_gene: TRBV18
j_gene: TRBJ2-1
abundance: NA
d_gene: TRBD1
CDR3aa: CASSPKTGEDEQLF
CDR3nt: TGTGCCAGCTCACCAAAGACAGGGGAGGATGAGCAGCTCTTC

v_gene: TRBV5-1
j_gene: TRBJ2-3
abundance: many
d_gene: TRBD1
CDR3aa: CASSLTPGQGARKDTQYF
CDR3nt: TGCGCCAGCAGCTTGACCCCGGGACAGGGGGCTCGGAAGGATACGCAGTATTTT

v_gene: TRBV3-1
j_gene: TRBJ1-1
abundance: NA
d_gene: NA
CDR3aa: CASRQGPGTVNTEAFF
CDR3nt: TGTGCCAGCAGACAAGGGCCCGGGACGGTGAACACTGAAGCTTTCTTT

v_gene: TRBV20-1
j_gene: TRBJ1-3
abundance: few
d_gene: NA
CDR3aa: CSATSGSSGNTIYF
CDR3nt: TGCAGTGCTACTAGCGGCAGCTCTGGAAACACCATATATTTT

v_gene: TRBV20-1
j_gene: TRBJ2-7
abundance: few
d_gene: NA
CDR3aa: CSAPGQIGSYEQYF
CDR3nt: TGCAGTGCTCCGGGGCAGATAGGCTCCTACGAGCAGTACTTC

v_gene: TRBV20-1
j_gene: TRBJ2-7
abundance: NA
d_gene: NA
CDR3aa: CSARGMNSYEQYF
CDR3nt: TGCAGTGCTAGGGGTATGAATTCCTACGAGCAGTACTTC

v_gene: TRBV25-1
j_gene: TRBJ2-1
abundance: NA
d_gene: TRBD2
CDR3aa: CASSDDGRGGVNEQFF
CDR3nt: TGTGCCAGCAGTGATGACGGGAGGGGTGGGGTGAATGAGCAGTTCTTC

v_gene: TRBV18
j_gene: TRBJ1-2
abundance: few
d_gene: NA
CDR3aa: CASSPSLNRLNYGYTF
CDR3nt: TGTGCCAGCTCACCATCTCTCAACAGATTGAACTATGGCTACACCTTC

v_gene: TRBV7-9
j_gene: TRBJ2-3
abundance: NA
d_gene: TRBD2
CDR3aa: CASSSVSGGADTQYF
CDR3nt: TGTGCCAGCAGCTCTGTATCGGGAGGAGCAGATACGCAGTATTTT